Only a few counts were recorded for the clone carrying this TCR beta chain. These data originate in a study of blood T cells in healthy people across ages. The germline V gene has CDR1 MDHEN and CDR2 SYDVKM. This CDR3 has 15 residues. V shed 5 bases and J 2 bases; nucleotides not matched to a gene: 7. Primed by a sample-barcoded 5' primer and a J-beta primer mix, a second PCR proceeded for about 7 to 11 cycles. TCRdb fed the 5' RACE reads into MiXCR, producing one record per CDR3 protein. The sample yields some 860,000 distinct CDR3 sequences, around 50% seen once. With each sample, at least 6 micrograms of total RNA were extracted.

This receptor was taken from a man aged 35 to 55 in good health. The V gene is TRBV28, the J gene TRBJ2-7; 9 nucleotides agree with TRBD2. Sequencing used blood. The CDR3 DNA reads as TGTGCCAGCAGTCCCAGCCTAGCGGGAACCTACGAGCAGTACTTC. Its translation: CASSPSLAGTYEQYF.